This T cell receptor (beta chain) was sequenced during a study of lymphopenia after photon versus proton radiotherapy. Comment on this clone: The antigen is unknown.

Study-wide results and limits: Larger post-nadir TCR diversity loss correlated inversely with survival in deceased patients. Survival link was tested only in deceased patients; proton benefit remains a possibility.

Repertoires were generated with immunoSEQ multiplex PCR, while TCRdb's copy carries only in-frame clones and drops some. The sample contains approximately 150,000 clones, 80% to 90% of which appear only once. There are 14 residues in the CDR3. The J segment lost 2 bases and the V segment lost 7 bases, leaving 6 bases of the junction unmatched. Per germline, CDR1 MNHNY and CDR2 SVGAGI (reference sequence). The clonotype originates from a man aged 50 to 59 with gastric cancer. This chain uses TRBV6-6 with TRBJ2-3; 7 bases map to TRBD2. Source: peripheral blood, taken from a patient treated with photon-based radiotherapy. The CDR3 nucleotides are TGTGCCAGCATGGCGCGGGGGTCCACAGATACGCAGTATTTT. Amino acids: CASMARGSTDTQYF.